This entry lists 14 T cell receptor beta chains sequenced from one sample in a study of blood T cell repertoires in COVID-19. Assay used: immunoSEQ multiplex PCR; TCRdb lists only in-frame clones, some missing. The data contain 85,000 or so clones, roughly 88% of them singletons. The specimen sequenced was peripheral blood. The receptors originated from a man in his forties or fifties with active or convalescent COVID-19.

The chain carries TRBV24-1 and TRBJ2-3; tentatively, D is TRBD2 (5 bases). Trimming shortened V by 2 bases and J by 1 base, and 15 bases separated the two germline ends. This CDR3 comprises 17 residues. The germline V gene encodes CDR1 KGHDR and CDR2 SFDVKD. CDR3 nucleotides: TGTGCCACCAGTGATTCACCGACTACCCCGGGCACAGATACGCAGTATTTT. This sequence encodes CATSDSPTTPGTDTQYF.

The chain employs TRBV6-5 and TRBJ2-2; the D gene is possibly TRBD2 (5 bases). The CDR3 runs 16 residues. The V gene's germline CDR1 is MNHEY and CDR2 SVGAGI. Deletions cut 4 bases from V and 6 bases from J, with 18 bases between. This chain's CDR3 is CASSSVGRGGPGELFF. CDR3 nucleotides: TGTGCCAGCAGTTCTGTAGGTCGGGGTGGTCCCGGGGAGCTGTTTTTT.

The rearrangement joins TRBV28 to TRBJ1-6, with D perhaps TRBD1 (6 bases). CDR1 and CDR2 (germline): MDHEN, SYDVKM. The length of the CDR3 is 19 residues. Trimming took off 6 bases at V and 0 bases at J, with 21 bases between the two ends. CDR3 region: CASRRPPGQPSSYNSPLHF. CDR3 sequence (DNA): TGTGCCAGCAGACGCCCTCCCGGACAGCCTAGCTCCTATAATTCACCCCTCCACTTT.

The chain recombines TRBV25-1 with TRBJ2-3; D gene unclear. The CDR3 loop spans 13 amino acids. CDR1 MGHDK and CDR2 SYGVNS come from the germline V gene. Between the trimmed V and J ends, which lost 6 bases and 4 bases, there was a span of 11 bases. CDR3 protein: CASRRPEADTQYF. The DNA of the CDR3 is TGTGCCAGCAGACGACCCGAGGCAGATACGCAGTATTTT.

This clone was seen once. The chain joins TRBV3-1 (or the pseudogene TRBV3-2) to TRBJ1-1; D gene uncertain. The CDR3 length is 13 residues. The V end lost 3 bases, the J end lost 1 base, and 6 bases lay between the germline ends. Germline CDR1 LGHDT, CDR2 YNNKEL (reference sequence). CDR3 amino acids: CASSQRQNTEAFF. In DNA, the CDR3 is TGTGCCAGCAGCCAGCGTCAGAACACTGAAGCTTTCTTT.

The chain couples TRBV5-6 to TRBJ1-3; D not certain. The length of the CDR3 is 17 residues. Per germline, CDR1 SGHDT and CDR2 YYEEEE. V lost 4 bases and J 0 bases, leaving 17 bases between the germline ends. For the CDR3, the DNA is TGTGCCAGCAGCCGGGCGGTAGACTACAGCTCTGGAAACACCATATATTTT. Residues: CASSRAVDYSSGNTIYF.

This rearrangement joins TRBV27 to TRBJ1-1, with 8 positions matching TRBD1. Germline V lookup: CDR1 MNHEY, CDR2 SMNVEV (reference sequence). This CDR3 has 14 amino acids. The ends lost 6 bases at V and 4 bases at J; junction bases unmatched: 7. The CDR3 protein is CASRKDRVVTEAFF. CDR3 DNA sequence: TGTGCCAGCAGAAAGGACAGGGTAGTCACTGAAGCTTTCTTT.

The CDR3 DNA reads TGTGCCAGCAGCTTGGTAGCGGGGGGGACTACGCAGTATTTT. It is translated as CASSLVAGGTTQYF. The J gene is TRBJ2-3, the V gene TRBV5-6, with 11 bases fitting TRBD2. CDR3 length equals 14 residues. Germline V gene lookup returns CDR1 SGHDT and CDR2 YYEEEE. The J segment lost 8 bases and the V segment lost 0 bases, leaving 2 bases of the junction unmatched.

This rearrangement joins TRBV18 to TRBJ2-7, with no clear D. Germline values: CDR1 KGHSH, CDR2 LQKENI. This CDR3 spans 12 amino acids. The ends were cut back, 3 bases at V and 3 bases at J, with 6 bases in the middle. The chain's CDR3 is CASSPSNYEQYF. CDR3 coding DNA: TGTGCCAGCTCACCGTCAAACTACGAGCAGTACTTC.

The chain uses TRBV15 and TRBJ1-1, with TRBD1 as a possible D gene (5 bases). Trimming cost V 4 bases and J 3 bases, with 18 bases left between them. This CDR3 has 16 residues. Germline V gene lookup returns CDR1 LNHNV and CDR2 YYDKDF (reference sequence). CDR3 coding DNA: TGTGCCACCAGCACCGATCGGAGGGGACGATACACTGAAGCTTTCTTT. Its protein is CATSTDRRGRYTEAFF.

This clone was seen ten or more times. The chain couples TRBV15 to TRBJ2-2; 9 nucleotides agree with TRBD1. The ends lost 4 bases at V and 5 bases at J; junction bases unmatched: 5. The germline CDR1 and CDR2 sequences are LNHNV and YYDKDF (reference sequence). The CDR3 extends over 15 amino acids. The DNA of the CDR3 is TGTGCCACCAGCAATAGACAGGGGGATACCGGGGAGCTGTTTTTT. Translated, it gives CATSNRQGDTGELFF.

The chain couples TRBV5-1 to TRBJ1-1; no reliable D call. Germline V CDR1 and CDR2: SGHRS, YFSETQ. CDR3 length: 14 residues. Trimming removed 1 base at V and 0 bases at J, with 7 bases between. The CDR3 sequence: CASSLFTVNTEAFF. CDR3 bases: TGCGCCAGCAGCTTGTTTACGGTGAACACTGAAGCTTTCTTT. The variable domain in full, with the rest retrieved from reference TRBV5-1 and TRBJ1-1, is KAGVTQTPRYLIKTRGQQVTLSCSPISGHRSVSWYQQTPGQGLQFLFEYFSETQRNKGNFPGRFSGRQFSNSRSEMNVSTLELGDSALYLCASSLFTVNTEAFFGQGTRLTVV.

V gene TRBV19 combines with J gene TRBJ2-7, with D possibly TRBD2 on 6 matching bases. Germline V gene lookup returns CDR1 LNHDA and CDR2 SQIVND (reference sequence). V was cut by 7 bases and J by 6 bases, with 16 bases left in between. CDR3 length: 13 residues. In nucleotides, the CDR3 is TGTGCCAGTACCACAACGGGCGGGGTCGAGCAGTACTTC. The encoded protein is CASTTTGGVEQYF. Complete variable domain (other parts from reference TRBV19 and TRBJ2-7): DGGITQSPKYLFRKEGQNVTLSCEQNLNHDAMYWYRQDPGQGLRLIYYSQIVNDFQKGDIAEGYSVSREKKESFPLTVTSAQKNPTAFYLCASTTTGGVEQYFGPGTRLTVT.

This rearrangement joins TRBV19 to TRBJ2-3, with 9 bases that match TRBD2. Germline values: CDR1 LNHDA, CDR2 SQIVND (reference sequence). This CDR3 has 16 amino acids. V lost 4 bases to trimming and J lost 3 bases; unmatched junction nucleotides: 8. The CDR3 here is CASSRRASGITDTQYF. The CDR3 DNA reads TGTGCCAGTAGTAGACGGGCTAGCGGGATTACAGATACGCAGTATTTT.